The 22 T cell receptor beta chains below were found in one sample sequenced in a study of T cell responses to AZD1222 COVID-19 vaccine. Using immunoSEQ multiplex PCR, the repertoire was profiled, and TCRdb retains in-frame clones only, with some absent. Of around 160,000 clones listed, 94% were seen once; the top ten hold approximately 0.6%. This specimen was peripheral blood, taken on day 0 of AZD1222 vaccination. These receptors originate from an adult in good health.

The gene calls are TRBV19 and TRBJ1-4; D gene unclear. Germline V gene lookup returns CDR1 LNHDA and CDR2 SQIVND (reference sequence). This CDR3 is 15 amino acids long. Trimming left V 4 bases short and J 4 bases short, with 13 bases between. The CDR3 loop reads CASSTWTEDNEKLFF. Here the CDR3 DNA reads TGTGCCAGTAGTACCTGGACGGAAGATAATGAAAAACTGTTTTTT.

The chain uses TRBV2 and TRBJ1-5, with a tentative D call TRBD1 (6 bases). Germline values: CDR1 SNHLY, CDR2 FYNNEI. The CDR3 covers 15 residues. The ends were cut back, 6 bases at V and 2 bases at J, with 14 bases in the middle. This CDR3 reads CASSSGGLRNQPQHF. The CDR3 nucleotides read TGTGCCAGCAGCTCTGGGGGGCTCCGCAATCAGCCCCAGCATTTT. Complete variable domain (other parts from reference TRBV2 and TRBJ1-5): EPEVTQTPSHQVTQMGQEVILRCVPISNHLYFYWYRQILGQKVEFLVSFYNNEISEKSEIFDDQFSVERPDGSNFTLKIRSTKLEDSAMYFCASSSGGLRNQPQHFGDGTRLSIL.

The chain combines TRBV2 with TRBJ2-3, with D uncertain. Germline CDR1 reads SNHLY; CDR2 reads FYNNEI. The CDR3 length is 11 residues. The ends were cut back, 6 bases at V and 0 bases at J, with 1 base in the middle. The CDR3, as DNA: TGTGCCAGCAGGAGCACAGATACGCAGTATTTT. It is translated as CASRSTDTQYF. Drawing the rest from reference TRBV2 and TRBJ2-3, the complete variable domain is EPEVTQTPSHQVTQMGQEVILRCVPISNHLYFYWYRQILGQKVEFLVSFYNNEISEKSEIFDDQFSVERPDGSNFTLKIRSTKLEDSAMYFCASRSTDTQYFGPGTRLTVL.

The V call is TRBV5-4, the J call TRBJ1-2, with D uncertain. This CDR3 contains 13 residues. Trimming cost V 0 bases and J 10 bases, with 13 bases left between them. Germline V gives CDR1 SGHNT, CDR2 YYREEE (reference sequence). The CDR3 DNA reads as TGTGCCAGCAGCTTGGTTGCCGGCAGAAACTACACCTTC. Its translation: CASSLVAGRNYTF.

The CDR3 DNA reads as TGCGCCAGCAGCCAAGATCAGAGCGGGAGCTACAATGAGCAGTTCTTC. Translation gives CASSQDQSGSYNEQFF. V is TRBV4-1 and J is TRBJ2-1; 8 bases are a match to TRBD2. Germline trimming cut 0 bases from V and 3 bases from J; bases unmatched to any gene: 4. The CDR3 has 16 residues. Looked up from germline, CDR1 is MGHRA and CDR2 is YSYEKL.

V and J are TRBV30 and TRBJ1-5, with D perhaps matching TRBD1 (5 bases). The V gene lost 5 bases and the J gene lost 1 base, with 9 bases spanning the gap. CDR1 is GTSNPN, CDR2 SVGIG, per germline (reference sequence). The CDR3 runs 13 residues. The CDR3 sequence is CAWGAQSNQPQHF. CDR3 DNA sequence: TGTGCCTGGGGGGCTCAAAGCAATCAGCCCCAGCATTTT.

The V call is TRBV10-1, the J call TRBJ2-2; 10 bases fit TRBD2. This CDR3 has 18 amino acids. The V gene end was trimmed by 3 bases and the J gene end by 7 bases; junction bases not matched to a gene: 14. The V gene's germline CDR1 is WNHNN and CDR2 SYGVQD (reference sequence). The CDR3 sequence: CASSDGQAAGGSGGELFF. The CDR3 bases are TGCGCCAGCAGTGACGGTCAGGCAGCGGGAGGGAGTGGCGGGGAGCTGTTTTTT.

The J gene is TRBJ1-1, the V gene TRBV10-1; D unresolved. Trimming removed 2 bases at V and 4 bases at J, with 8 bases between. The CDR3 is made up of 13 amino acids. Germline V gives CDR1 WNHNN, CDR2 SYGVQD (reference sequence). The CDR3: CASSEPGGTEAFF. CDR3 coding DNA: TGCGCCAGCAGTGAGCCGGGCGGCACTGAAGCTTTCTTT.

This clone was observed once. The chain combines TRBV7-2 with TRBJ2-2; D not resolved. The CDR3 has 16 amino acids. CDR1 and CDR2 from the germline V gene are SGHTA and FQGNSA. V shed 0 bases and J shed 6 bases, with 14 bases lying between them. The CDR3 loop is CASSLAADGNPGELFF. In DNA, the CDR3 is TGTGCCAGCAGCTTAGCCGCGGACGGCAACCCCGGGGAGCTGTTTTTT.

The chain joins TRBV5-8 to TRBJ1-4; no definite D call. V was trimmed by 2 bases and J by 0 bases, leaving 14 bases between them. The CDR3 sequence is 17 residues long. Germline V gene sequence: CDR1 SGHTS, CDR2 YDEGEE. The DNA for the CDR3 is TGTGCCAGCAGCTTTTGGGCCACCACGACAACTAATGAAAAACTGTTTTTT. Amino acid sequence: CASSFWATTTTNEKLFF.

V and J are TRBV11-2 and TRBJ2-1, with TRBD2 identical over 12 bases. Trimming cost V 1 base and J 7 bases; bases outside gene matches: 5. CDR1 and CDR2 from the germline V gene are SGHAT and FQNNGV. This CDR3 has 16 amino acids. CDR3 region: CASSLGGLAGRNEQFF. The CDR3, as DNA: TGTGCCAGCAGCTTAGGAGGACTAGCGGGGAGGAATGAGCAGTTCTTC.

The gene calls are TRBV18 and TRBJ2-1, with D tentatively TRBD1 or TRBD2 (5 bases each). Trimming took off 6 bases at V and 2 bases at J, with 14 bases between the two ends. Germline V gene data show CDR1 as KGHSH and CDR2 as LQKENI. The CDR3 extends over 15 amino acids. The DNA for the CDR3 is TGTGCCAGCTCCCCCGGGGCGTCGACCTACAATGAGCAGTTCTTC. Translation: CASSPGASTYNEQFF.

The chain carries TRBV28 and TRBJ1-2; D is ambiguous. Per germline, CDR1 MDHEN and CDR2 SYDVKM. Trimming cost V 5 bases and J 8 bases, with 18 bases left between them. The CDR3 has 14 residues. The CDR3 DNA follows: TGTGCCAGCAGTATCCTAACAGCCGTCTGGGGCTACACCTTC. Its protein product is CASSILTAVWGYTF.

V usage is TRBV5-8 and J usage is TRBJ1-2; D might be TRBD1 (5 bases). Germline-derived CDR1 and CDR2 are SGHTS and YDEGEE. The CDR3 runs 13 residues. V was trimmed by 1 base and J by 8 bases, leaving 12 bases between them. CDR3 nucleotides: TGTGCCAGCAGCTTGTTCCAGGGCGGGGGCTACACCTTC. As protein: CASSLFQGGGYTF.

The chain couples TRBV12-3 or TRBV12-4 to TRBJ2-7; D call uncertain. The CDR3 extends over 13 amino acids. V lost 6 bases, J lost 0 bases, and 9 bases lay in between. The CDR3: CASSRDGSYEQYF. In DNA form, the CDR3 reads TGTGCCAGCAGCCGAGACGGCTCCTACGAGCAGTACTTC.

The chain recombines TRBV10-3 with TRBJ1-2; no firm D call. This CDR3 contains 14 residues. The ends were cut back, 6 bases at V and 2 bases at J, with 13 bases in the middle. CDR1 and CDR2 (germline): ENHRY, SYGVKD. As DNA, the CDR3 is TGTGCCATCAGGCTCGGTCTACCGAACTATGGCTACACCTTC. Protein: CAIRLGLPNYGYTF.

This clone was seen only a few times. In DNA form, the CDR3 reads TGTGCCAGCAGTTTAGAGGGAAATACCTACGAGCAGTACTTC. It translates to CASSLEGNTYEQYF. This sequence joins TRBV27 and TRBJ2-7; perhaps TRBD2 as D (5 bases). This CDR3 has 14 amino acids. The V gene's germline CDR1 is MNHEY and CDR2 SMNVEV (reference sequence). The V end lost 2 bases, the J end lost 2 bases, and 10 bases lay between the germline ends.

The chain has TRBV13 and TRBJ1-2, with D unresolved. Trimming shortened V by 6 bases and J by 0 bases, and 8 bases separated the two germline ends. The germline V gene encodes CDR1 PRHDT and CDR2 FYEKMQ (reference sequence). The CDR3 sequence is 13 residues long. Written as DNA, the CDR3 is TGTGCCAGCAGTTTTACAGCTAACTATGGCTACACCTTC. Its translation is CASSFTANYGYTF.

CDR3: CASSQAGDTEAFF. The DNA of the CDR3 is TGTGCCAGCAGCCAAGCAGGGGACACTGAAGCTTTCTTT. J is TRBJ1-1 and V is TRBV3-1 (or the pseudogene TRBV3-2); the D gene is possibly TRBD1 (6 bases). With 1 base removed from V and 3 bases from J, the gap between germline ends came to 6 bases. The CDR3 contains 13 residues. Germline V gene lookup returns CDR1 LGHDT and CDR2 YNNKEL (reference sequence).

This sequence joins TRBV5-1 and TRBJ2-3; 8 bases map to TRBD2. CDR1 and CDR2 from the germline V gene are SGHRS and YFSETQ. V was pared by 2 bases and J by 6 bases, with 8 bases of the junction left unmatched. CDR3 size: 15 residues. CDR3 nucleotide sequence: TGCGCCAGCAGCTTACCAGCGGGAGCAGGGGATACGCAGTATTTT. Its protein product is CASSLPAGAGDTQYF.

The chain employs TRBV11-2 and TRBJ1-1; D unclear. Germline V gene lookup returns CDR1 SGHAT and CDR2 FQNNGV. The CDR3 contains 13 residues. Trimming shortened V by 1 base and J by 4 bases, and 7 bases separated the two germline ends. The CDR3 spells CASSLGSVTEAFF. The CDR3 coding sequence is TGTGCCAGCAGCTTAGGCAGCGTCACTGAAGCTTTCTTT.

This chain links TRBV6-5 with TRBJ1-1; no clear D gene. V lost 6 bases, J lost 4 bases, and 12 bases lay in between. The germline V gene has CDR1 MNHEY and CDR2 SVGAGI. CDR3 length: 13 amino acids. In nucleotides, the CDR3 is TGTGCCAGCAGCGCTTCGGGTGTCACTGAAGCTTTCTTT. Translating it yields CASSASGVTEAFF.